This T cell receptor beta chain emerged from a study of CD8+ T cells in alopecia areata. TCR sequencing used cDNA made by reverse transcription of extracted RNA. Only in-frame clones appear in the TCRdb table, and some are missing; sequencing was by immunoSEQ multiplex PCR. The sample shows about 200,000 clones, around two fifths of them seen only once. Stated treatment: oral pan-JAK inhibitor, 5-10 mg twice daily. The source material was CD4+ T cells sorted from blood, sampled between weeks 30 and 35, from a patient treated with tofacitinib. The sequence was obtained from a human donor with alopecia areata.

In DNA, the CDR3 is TGCGCCAGCAGTGAGGGCCAGGGGGTCTCACCCCTCCACTTT. Its protein is CASSEGQGVSPLHF. The J gene is TRBJ1-6, the V gene TRBV10-1, with 7 positions matching TRBD1. Germline CDR1 reads WNHNN; CDR2 reads SYGVQD (reference sequence). This CDR3 spans 14 amino acids. Trimming at V came to 2 bases and at J to 10 bases, leaving 5 bases not matched to a gene.